The T cell receptor beta chain under discussion was sequenced for a study of T-cell reconstitution after alpha-beta-depleted transplantation in children. Broader study findings: Expanded clones from the graft, numbering several hundred, reportedly supplied alpha-beta T cells about two months after transplant. In some patients, recipient T cells and intrathymic progenitors surviving conditioning explained high day-60 diversity. Newly produced T cells mostly provided counts and TCRbeta diversity after one year, as hyperexpanded clones declined.

A library of TCRbeta sequences, prepared with unique molecular identifiers, was generated. TCRdb itself ran the PCR reads through MiXCR, one entry per CDR3 protein. The sample yields about 980,000 distinct CDR3 sequences, around 30% seen once. The V end was cut by 2 bases, the J end by 2 bases, with 15 bases between. The germline gives CDR1 DFQATT, CDR2 SNEGSKA (reference sequence). CDR3 size: 16 residues. This clonotype has only a few counts. No antigen is known for it. The input for sequencing was PBMCs, mostly from graft donor cells, taken 360 days after TCRalphabeta/CD19-depleted stem cell transplant. This chain links TRBV20-1 with TRBJ2-2; no reliable D call. This receptor was identified in a boy younger than two who had a stem cell transplant for SCID, so the T cells may come from the graft donor. The DNA of the CDR3 is TGCAGTGCTAGAAAACGCTGGGTCTTTAACACCGGGGAGCTGTTTTTT. It codes for CSARKRWVFNTGELFF.